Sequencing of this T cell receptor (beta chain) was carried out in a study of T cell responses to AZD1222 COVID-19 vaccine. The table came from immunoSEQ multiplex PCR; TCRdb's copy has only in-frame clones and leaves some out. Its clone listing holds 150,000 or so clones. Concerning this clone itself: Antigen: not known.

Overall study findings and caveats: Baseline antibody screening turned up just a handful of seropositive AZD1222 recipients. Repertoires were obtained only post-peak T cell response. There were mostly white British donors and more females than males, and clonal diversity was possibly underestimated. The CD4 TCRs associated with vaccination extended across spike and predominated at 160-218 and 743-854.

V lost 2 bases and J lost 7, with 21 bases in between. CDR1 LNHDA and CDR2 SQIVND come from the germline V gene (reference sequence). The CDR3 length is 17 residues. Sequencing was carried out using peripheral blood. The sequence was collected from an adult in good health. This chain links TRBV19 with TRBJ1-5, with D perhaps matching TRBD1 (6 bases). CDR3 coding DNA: TGTGCCAGTAGTATACAGGGGACGAGTGCGGGTAGCCAGCCCCAGCATTTT. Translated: CASSIQGTSAGSQPQHF.